This T cell receptor beta chain was sequenced during a study of CD8+ T cells in alopecia areata. Broader study findings: Greater clonality was observed in lesional scalp samples, especially alopecia totalis/universalis, versus normal scalp. Scalp clonality dropped significantly under tofacitinib, as did expanded CD8+ top-100 clones.

RNA was isolated and reverse transcribed to cDNA, the sequencing template. Produced via immunoSEQ multiplex PCR; TCRdb's table is partial and in-frame only. The table lists roughly 200,000 clones, around half of them singletons. Treatment described: oral pan-JAK inhibitor, 5-10 mg twice daily. Germline V gene sequence: CDR1 SGHTA, CDR2 FQGNSA. The CDR3 is made up of 15 amino acids. V lost 5 bases, J lost 3 bases, and 13 bases lay in between. For this clone: Its cognate antigen is unknown.

This sample comprised CD8+ T cells sorted from blood, obtained at week 24, from a patient treated with tofacitinib. The V gene is TRBV7-2, the J gene TRBJ2-2; D remains unclear. The sequence was obtained from a human donor with alopecia areata. CDR3 protein: CASSNTDRDTGELFF. CDR3 DNA sequence: TGTGCCAGCAGCAACACCGACCGAGACACCGGGGAGCTGTTTTTT.